Below, 18 T cell receptor beta chains from the same sample are listed, as sequenced in a study of technical replicates of blood from a few donors (TCRdb year 2017). The library was generated by the immunoSEQ multiplex PCR assay. In TCRdb, the immuneACCESS table is reduced to in-frame sequences with V and J assigned. These tables do not hold every clone; where another copy was compared, an unresolved V gene accounts for under half, and the others remain unexplained. Recorded for this sample are roughly 71,000 clones; about 95% of them occurred a single time. Around 0.24% of the sample is in the top ten clones. The sample consisted of T cells isolated from PBMCs. These TCRs come from a human donor in good health.

This clone has a single count. The V gene is TRBV27, the J gene TRBJ1-1, with 8 bases identical to TRBD1. With V trimmed by 6 bases and J by 3 bases, 9 bases remained unmatched. The V gene's germline CDR1 is MNHEY and CDR2 SMNVEV (reference sequence). The CDR3 runs to 15 residues. The chain's CDR3 is CASSSSGGFYTEAFF. The CDR3 DNA reads as TGTGCCAGCAGCTCATCAGGGGGCTTTTACACTGAAGCTTTCTTT.

The CDR3 DNA reads TGCGCCAGCAGCTTGGCACAGGGGGTGAACACTGAAGCTTTCTTT. It specifies CASSLAQGVNTEAFF. The chain carries TRBV5-1 and TRBJ1-1; 8 bases fit TRBD1. This CDR3 is built from 15 residues. With V trimmed by 0 bases and J by 0 bases, 1 base remained unmatched. CDR1 and CDR2 (germline): SGHRS, YFSETQ.

The rearrangement uses TRBV5-5 and TRBJ2-3, with TRBD2 identical over 11 bases. CDR3 length: 17 amino acids. Germline CDR1 is SGHKS and CDR2 is YYEKEE (reference sequence). Trimming removed 2 bases from V and 5 bases from J; junction bases left unmatched: 10. CDR3 sequence: CASSLELAGEIGDTQYF. The DNA for the CDR3 is TGTGCCAGCAGCTTAGAACTAGCGGGAGAGATAGGAGATACGCAGTATTTT.

The rearrangement joins TRBV9 to TRBJ2-7, with D uncertain. The CDR3 has 12 amino acids. Trimming left V 4 bases short and J 0 bases short, with 5 bases between. The V gene's germline CDR1 is SGDLS and CDR2 YYNGEE. The CDR3 is CASSLNSYEQYF. The DNA of the CDR3 is TGTGCCAGCAGCCTAAACTCCTACGAGCAGTACTTC.

The chain recombines TRBV19 with TRBJ1-1; the match to TRBD1 covers 7 bases. The CDR3 spans 13 residues. CDR1 and CDR2 (germline): LNHDA, SQIVND (reference sequence). V was clipped by 6 bases and J by 1 base; unmatched bases: 2. CDR3 DNA: TGTGCCAGTAGGGACAGGCAGAACACTGAAGCTTTCTTT. Translation: CASRDRQNTEAFF.

The chain couples TRBV27 to TRBJ2-3; D remains ambiguous. The V end was cut by 4 bases, the J end by 0 bases, with 5 bases between. Germline V CDR1 and CDR2: MNHEY, SMNVEV (reference sequence). The CDR3 length is 13 residues. The CDR3 loop reads CASSWASTDTQYF. CDR3 nucleotides: TGTGCCAGCAGTTGGGCTAGCACAGATACGCAGTATTTT.

This clone occurred once. V usage is TRBV7-8 and J usage is TRBJ1-1; 7 bases agree with TRBD1. The CDR3 totals 15 residues. Germline lookup yields CDR1 SGHVS and CDR2 FQNEAQ. With 1 base clipped from V and 4 bases from J, the junction kept 6 bases outside the gene matches. CDR3 region: CASSLVVTGVTEAFF. The CDR3 DNA is TGTGCCAGCAGCTTAGTGGTAACAGGGGTCACTGAAGCTTTCTTT.

The chain employs TRBV2 and TRBJ1-5; D may be TRBD1 (5 bases). The V gene's germline CDR1 is SNHLY and CDR2 FYNNEI. V was shortened by 7 bases and J by 0 bases, with 13 bases between the two germline ends. The CDR3 is 15 amino acids. This CDR3 reads CASIDSTNSNQPQHF. The CDR3 coding sequence is TGTGCCAGCATCGACAGTACTAATAGCAATCAGCCCCAGCATTTT.

A single count supports this clone. The genes are TRBV10-3 and TRBJ2-5, with 7 bases that match TRBD2. Germline CDR1 ENHRY, CDR2 SYGVKD. Trimming removed 6 bases from V and 2 bases from J; junction bases left unmatched: 6. The CDR3 runs 14 residues. CDR3 nucleotide sequence: TGTGCCATCAGGGGGGAGGGCCTTCAAGAGACCCAGTACTTC. Amino acid sequence: CAIRGEGLQETQYF.

This chain connects TRBV6-4 to TRBJ2-2; 8 nucleotides match TRBD1. The CDR3 runs 15 residues. CDR1 and CDR2 (germline): MRHNA, SNTAGT. Trimming removed 5 bases from V and 6 bases from J; junction bases left unmatched: 8. CDR3 sequence (DNA): TGTGCCAGCAGTCACGATCGACAGGGGCCCGGGGAGCTGTTTTTT. Translated: CASSHDRQGPGELFF.

This chain uses TRBV11-2 with TRBJ2-1; 7 bases map to TRBD2. Germline lookup yields CDR1 SGHAT and CDR2 FQNNGV. The junction had 13 bases not matched to a gene; V was cut back by 5 bases and J by 15 bases. The CDR3 loop spans 13 amino acids. CDR3 in DNA: TGTGCCAGCAGCCGAGAGACTAGCCGCCCGGTGTTCTTC. Protein product: CASSRETSRPVFF.

The chain is built from TRBV7-9 and TRBJ1-4; no clear D. Germline assignment: CDR1 SEHNR and CDR2 FQNEAQ (reference sequence). This CDR3 has 13 amino acids. Trimming stripped 2 bases from V and 5 bases from J, with 6 bases between. The DNA of the CDR3 is TGTGCCAGCAGCTTAATCCCGAATGAAAAACTGTTTTTT. It encodes CASSLIPNEKLFF.

The chain combines TRBV11-3 with TRBJ2-7; TRBD2 aligns across 7 bases. The CDR3 loop spans 14 amino acids. Germline CDR1 SGHNT, CDR2 YENEEA. With 8 bases clipped from V and 6 bases from J, the junction kept 13 bases outside the gene matches. The CDR3 loop reads CASGLPAGVSEQYF. The CDR3 DNA is TGTGCCAGCGGCCTTCCGGCGGGGGTGAGCGAGCAGTACTTC.

V is TRBV6-5 and J is TRBJ2-1; no clear D gene. The V end lost 8 bases, the J end lost 4 bases, and 9 bases lay between the germline ends. Germline V gives CDR1 MNHEY, CDR2 SVGAGI. This CDR3 region has 12 residues. CDR3 amino acids: CASGPRYNEQFF. CDR3 bases: TGTGCCAGCGGTCCCCGGTACAATGAGCAGTTCTTC.

This clone was seen only once. This chain joins TRBV28 and TRBJ1-6; TRBD1 matches at 10 bases. The germline CDR1 and CDR2 sequences are MDHEN and SYDVKM. The CDR3 runs to 15 residues. V was clipped by 5 bases and J by 10 bases; unmatched bases: 8. The CDR3 DNA reads TGTGCCAGCAGTCCGAGGGACAGGGGAAGCTCACCCCTCCACTTT. The encoded protein is CASSPRDRGSSPLHF.

The J gene is TRBJ1-1, the V gene TRBV4-1, with D perhaps TRBD1 (6 bases). Germline V CDR1 and CDR2: MGHRA, YSYEKL. The CDR3 is 13 amino acids. V lost 4 bases to trimming and J lost 2 bases, with 8 bases between them. The CDR3 DNA is TGCGCCAGCAGCCTACAGGGAAACACTGAAGCTTTCTTT. Translation gives CASSLQGNTEAFF.

This clone showed up just once. This chain connects TRBV5-8 to TRBJ2-7; D not resolved. Trimming took off 0 bases at V and 9 bases at J, with 16 bases between the two ends. The CDR3 contains 14 residues. CDR1 and CDR2 from the germline V gene are SGHTS and YDEGEE. In nucleotides, the CDR3 is TGTGCCAGCAGCTTGGAAACCATCGAGCGAGGGCAGTACTTC. It specifies CASSLETIERGQYF.

The chain has TRBV7-9 and TRBJ1-4; perhaps TRBD1 as D (6 bases). Between the trimmed V and J ends, which lost 10 bases and 8 bases, there was a span of 17 bases. Germline CDR1 and CDR2: SEHNR and FQNEAQ (reference sequence). The CDR3 runs to 13 residues. The CDR3 here is CATTGGRGEKLFF. In nucleotides, the CDR3 is TGTGCCACAACCGGGGGGCGAGGAGAAAAACTGTTTTTT.